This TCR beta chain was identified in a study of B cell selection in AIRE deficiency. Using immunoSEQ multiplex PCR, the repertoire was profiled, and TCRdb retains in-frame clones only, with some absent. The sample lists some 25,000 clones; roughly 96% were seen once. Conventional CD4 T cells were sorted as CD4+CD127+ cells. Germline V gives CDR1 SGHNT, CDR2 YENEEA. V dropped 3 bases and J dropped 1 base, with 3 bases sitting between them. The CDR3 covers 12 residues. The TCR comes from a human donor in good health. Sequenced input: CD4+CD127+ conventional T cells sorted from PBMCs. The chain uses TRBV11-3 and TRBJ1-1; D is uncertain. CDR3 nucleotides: TGTGCCAGCAGCTTCTCGAACACTGAAGCTTTCTTT. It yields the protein CASSFSNTEAFF. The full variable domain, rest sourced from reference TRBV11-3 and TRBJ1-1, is EAGVVQSPRYKIIEKKQPVAFWCNPISGHNTLYWYLQNLGQGPELLIRYENEEAVDDSQLPKDRFSAERLKGVDSTLKIQPAELGDSAVYLCASSFSNTEAFFGQGTRLTVV.